The present entry profiles one T cell receptor (beta chain) with its context. Its antigen is as yet unknown. The data were obtained in a study of blood T cells in healthy people across ages. Whole-study findings and limits: A conclusive naive versus antigen-experienced comparison was prevented by the unsorted PBMCs.

The second PCR ran about 7 to 12 cycles with a sample-barcoded 5' primer and J-beta primers. TCRdb analysed the 5' RACE reads with MiXCR anew, one entry per CDR3 protein. This sample has 600,000 to 900,000 distinct CDR3 sequences, with roughly 26% found just once. Germline V gene lookup returns CDR1 SEHNR and CDR2 FQNEAQ (reference sequence). V lost 5 bases and J lost 2, with 13 bases in between. This CDR3 is built from 14 residues. The same data also contributed to another study, on T cells of mothers and their children. That source adds: Material was donated by three healthy Caucasian mothers and their six children.

V is TRBV7-9 and J is TRBJ2-7, with D possibly TRBD2 on 6 matching bases. The TCR originated in a boy younger than 18 in good health. Sequences were obtained from blood. In DNA, the CDR3 is TGTGCCAGCAGCGGGGGACTGGCGACCTACGAGCAGTACTTC. This encodes CASSGGLATYEQYF.